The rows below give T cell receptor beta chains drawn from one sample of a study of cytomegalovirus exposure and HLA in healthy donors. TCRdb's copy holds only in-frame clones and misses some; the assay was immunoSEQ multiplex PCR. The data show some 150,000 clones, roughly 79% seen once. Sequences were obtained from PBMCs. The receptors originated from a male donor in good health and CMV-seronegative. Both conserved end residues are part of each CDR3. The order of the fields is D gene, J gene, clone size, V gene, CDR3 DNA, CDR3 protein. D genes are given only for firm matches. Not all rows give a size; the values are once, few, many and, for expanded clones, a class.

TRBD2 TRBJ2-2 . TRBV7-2 TGTGCCAGCAGCTTCAGGGAGGGGACCGGGGAGCTGTTTTTT CASSFREGTGELFF
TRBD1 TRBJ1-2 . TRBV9 TGTGCCAGCAGCGTAGAAGGGACAGGGGACCTAGCTAACTATGGCTACACCTTC CASSVEGTGDLANYGYTF
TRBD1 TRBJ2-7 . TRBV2 TGTGCCAGCAGGGGGACAGTGCCAGGATCCTACGAGCAGTACTTC CASRGTVPGSYEQYF
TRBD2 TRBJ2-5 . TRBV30 TGTGCCTGGAGTCGGGGACTAGGGGAAGAGACCCAGTACTTC CAWSRGLGEETQYF
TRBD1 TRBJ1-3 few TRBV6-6 TGTGCCAGCAGTCGACAGGGCAGCTCTGGAAACACCATATATTTT CASSRQGSSGNTIYF
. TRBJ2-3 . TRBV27 TGTGCCAGCAGCGGGGGCACAGATACGCAGTATTTT CASSGGTDTQYF
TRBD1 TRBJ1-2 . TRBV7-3 TGTGCCAGCAGCTCGCAGACAGGGAGTGGCTACACCTTC CASSSQTGSGYTF
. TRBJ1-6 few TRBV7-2 TGTGCCAGCAGCTTAGATATGCGGCGGATGAATTCACCCCTCCACTTT CASSLDMRRMNSPLHF
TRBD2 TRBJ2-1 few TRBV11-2 TGTGCCAGCAGGCGACTAGCGGGAGGGAGGGGGAGCTCCTACAATGAGCAGTTCTTC CASRRLAGGRGSSYNEQFF
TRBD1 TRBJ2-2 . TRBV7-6 TGTGCCAGCAGCCCCCTCCAGGGGGCGAGAACCGGGGAGCTGTTTTTT CASSPLQGARTGELFF
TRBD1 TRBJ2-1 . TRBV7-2 TGTGCCAGCAGCTTACGGACAGGGACATCCTACAATGAGCAGTTCTTC CASSLRTGTSYNEQFF
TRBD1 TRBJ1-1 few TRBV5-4 TGTGCCAGCAGCTTCGGGACAGGGAGGCACACTGAAGCTTTCTTT CASSFGTGRHTEAFF
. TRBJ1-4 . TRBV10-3 TGTGCCATCAGTGAGTCGAATGGTTGGGCCACCCCGAATGAAAAACTGTTTTTT CAISESNGWATPNEKLFF
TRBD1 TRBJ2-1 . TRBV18 TGTGCCAGCTCACCCCCGGGACAGGGGGTAGCCAATGAGCAGTTCTTC CASSPPGQGVANEQFF
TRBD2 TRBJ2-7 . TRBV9 TGTGCCAGCAGCCCCCCAGCCGGGAGGGGGACCTACGAGCAGTACTTC CASSPPAGRGTYEQYF
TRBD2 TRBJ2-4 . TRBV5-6 TGTGCCAGCAGCTTGGAGGGGCGGGGGGCTGGCATTCAGTACTTC CASSLEGRGAGIQYF
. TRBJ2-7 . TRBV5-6 TGTGCCAGCAGCTTGGGGGTTGGAGGGTTCAACGAGCAGTACTTC CASSLGVGGFNEQYF
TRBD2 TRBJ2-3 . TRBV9 TGTGCCAGCAGTCTCGCCCCGGGAGGCGGGACAGATACGCAGTATTTT CASSLAPGGGTDTQYF
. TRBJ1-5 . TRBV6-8 TGTGCCAGCAGTCTAGAAATCAAGCCCCAGCATTTT CASSLEIKPQHF
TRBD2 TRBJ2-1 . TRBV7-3 TGTGCCAGCAGCGCACCGGGACTAGCGGGTTCGAATGAGCAGTTCTTC CASSAPGLAGSNEQFF
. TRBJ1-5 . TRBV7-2 TGTGCCAGCAGCTTAGGGGCTCTCTGGAATCAGCCCCAGCATTTT CASSLGALWNQPQHF
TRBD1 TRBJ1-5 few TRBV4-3 TGCGCCAGCAGCTTCGGACAGGGCGATCAGCCCCAGCATTTT CASSFGQGDQPQHF
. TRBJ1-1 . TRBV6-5 TGTGCCAGCAGTCGGGGGAACACTGAAGCTTTCTTT CASSRGNTEAFF
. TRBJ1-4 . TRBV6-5 TGTGCCAGCAGTCGGCAAAGGGGCACTAATGAAAAACTGTTTTTT CASSRQRGTNEKLFF
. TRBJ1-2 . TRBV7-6 TGTGCCAGCAGCTTAGGGACAGATTGGGCCTATGGCTACACCTTC CASSLGTDWAYGYTF
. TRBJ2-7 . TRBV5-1 TGCGCCAGCAGCTTATCCGGGACATGGGGCGAGCAGTACTTC CASSLSGTWGEQYF
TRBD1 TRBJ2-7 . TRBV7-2 TGTGCCAGCAGCTTGGGACAGGGCCAATACTACGAGCAGTACTTC CASSLGQGQYYEQYF
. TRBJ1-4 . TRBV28 TGTGCCAGCAGTGGGCTAAGTCTCATAAATGAAAAACTGTTTTTT CASSGLSLINEKLFF
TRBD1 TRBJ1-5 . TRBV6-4 TGTGCTAGCCCCAGGGGGTGGTATCAGCCCCAGCATTTT CASPRGWYQPQHF
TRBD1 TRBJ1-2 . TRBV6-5 TGTGCCAGCAGCCGCGGACAGGGGGATGGCTACACCTTC CASSRGQGDGYTF
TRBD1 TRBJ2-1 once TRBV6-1 TGTGCCAGCAATATTATGACAGGGGCGAATGAGCAGTTCTTC CASNIMTGANEQFF
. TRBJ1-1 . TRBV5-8 TGTGCCAGCAGCTTGTGGTCAGGGAACACTGAAGCTTTCTTT CASSLWSGNTEAFF
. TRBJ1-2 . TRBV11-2 TGTGCCAGCAGCTTGGGGGGCTATGGCTACACCTTC CASSLGGYGYTF
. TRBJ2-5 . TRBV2 TGTGCCAGCAGTGAAGGCAGGGGAGAGACCCAGTACTTC CASSEGRGETQYF
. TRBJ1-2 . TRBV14 TGTGCCAGCGGGAGGGGGAACTATGGCTACACCTTC CASGRGNYGYTF
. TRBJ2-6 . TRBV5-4 TGTGCCAGCAGCGATAGCGTTCCCGCGGGGGCGAGCTCTGGGGCCAACGTCCTGACTTTC CASSDSVPAGASSGANVLTF
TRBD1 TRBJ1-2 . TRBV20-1 TGCAGTGCTTGGGACAGGCAAGGCTACACCTTC CSAWDRQGYTF
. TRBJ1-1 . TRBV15 TGTGCCACCAGCAGATCACAAAACACTGAAGCTTTCTTT CATSRSQNTEAFF
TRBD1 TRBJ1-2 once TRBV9 TGTGCCAGCAGCGCTGGGGGACAGGGTGATGGCTACACCTTC CASSAGGQGDGYTF
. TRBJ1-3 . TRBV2 TGTGCCAGCAGAGCACTCGTGTCTGGAAACACCATATATTTT CASRALVSGNTIYF
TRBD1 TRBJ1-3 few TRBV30 TGTGCCTGGAGTGTACCAGGACAGGGGAACGCTGGAAACACCATATATTTT CAWSVPGQGNAGNTIYF
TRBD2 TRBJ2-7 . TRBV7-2 TGTGCCAGCAGCCTCCTAGCGGGTACCTACGAGCAGTACTTC CASSLLAGTYEQYF
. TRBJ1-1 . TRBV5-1 TGCGCCAGCAGCTTGGCCGGGAACACTGAAGCTTTCTTT CASSLAGNTEAFF
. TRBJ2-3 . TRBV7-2 TGTGCCAGCAGCTTAGGAGTTGGAGATACGCAGTATTTT CASSLGVGDTQYF
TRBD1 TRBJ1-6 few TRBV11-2 TGTGCCAGCAGTCAAGACAGGGTGGGGAATTCACCCCTCCACTTT CASSQDRVGNSPLHF
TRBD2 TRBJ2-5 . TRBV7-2 TGTGCCAGCAGCTTAGCCCGCGGGGGACTCACCCAAGAGACCCAGTACTTC CASSLARGGLTQETQYF
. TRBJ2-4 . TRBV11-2 TGTGCCAGCGGATTGGAGGGGAACATTCAGTACTTC CASGLEGNIQYF
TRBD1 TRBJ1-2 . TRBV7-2 TGTGCCAGCAGCCGACAGGGGAGCTATGGCTACACCTTC CASSRQGSYGYTF
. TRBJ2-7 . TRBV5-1 TGCGCCAGCAGCTTGGCAGGGCCCTACGAGCAGTACTTC CASSLAGPYEQYF
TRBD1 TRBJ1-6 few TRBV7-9 TGTGCCAGCAGCCAAATAGGACAGGAGAATTCACCCCTCCACTTT CASSQIGQENSPLHF